This TCR beta chain was sequenced during a study of control samples from healthy donors and cancer patients. This CDR3 comprises 15 residues. V gave up 6 bases and J gave up 2 bases, with 13 bases separating them. Germline V gene data show CDR1 as SGHTA and CDR2 as FQGNSA. TCRdb keeps only in-frame clones here, not all; method: immunoSEQ multiplex PCR. The sample lists 80,000 to 100,000 clones, around 88% seen once, with 13% to 15% in the top ten. Sequenced input: blood. This receptor was taken from a man aged 30 to 45 in good health. The chain links TRBV7-2 to TRBJ2-2; D is ambiguous. The chain's CDR3 is CASRSKIQNTGELFF. The CDR3 region has the DNA TGTGCCAGCAGAAGTAAGATACAAAACACCGGGGAGCTGTTTTTT.